The rows below give T cell receptor beta chains drawn from one sample of a study of response to subunit inactivated influenza vaccine. TCRdb used MiXCR to reprocess the RT-PCR reads, holding one entry per CDR3 protein. The profile shows 550,000 to 600,000 distinct CDR3 sequences, 10% to 15% of them singletons. The starting material was PBMCs from blood, obtained on the day of vaccination. Receptors were obtained from a man aged 45 to 65 who received an inactivated influenza vaccine. CDR3s include the opening cysteine and the closing phenylalanine or tryptophan. A D gene is named only where the DNA matches it firmly. Size is stated for part of the rows, as once, few or many counts, or as a class when the clone is expanded.

v_call,j_call,d_call,clone_size,cdr3_nt,cdr3_aa
TRBV7-2,TRBJ2-1,TRBD1,NA,TGTGCCAGCAGCCCATACAGGGGGCAAGAGCAGTTCTTC,CASSPYRGQEQFF
TRBV15,TRBJ2-2,NA,few,TGTGCCACCAGACCCTCGACCCTTCCGAACACCGGGGAGCTGTTTTTT,CATRPSTLPNTGELFF
TRBV20-1,TRBJ2-3,NA,few,TGCAGTGCTAGATCTGCACCTTCGGGCGATACGCAGTATTTT,CSARSAPSGDTQYF
TRBV29-1,TRBJ2-7,NA,NA,TGCAGCGTCGGGCACAGGGCCCCCTACGAGCAGTACTTC,CSVGHRAPYEQYF
TRBV11-2,TRBJ2-1,NA,few,TGTGCCAGCAGCTTTAATTGGATAGTCGGGTACAATGAGCAGTTCTTC,CASSFNWIVGYNEQFF
TRBV30,TRBJ2-7,NA,NA,TGTGCCTGGAGTGTAAACGGTGTGGGCTACGAGCAGTACTTC,CAWSVNGVGYEQYF
TRBV30,TRBJ2-3,TRBD2,NA,TGTGCCTCCAAACCTCTAGCGGGCCTTACAGATACGCAGTATTTT,CASKPLAGLTDTQYF
TRBV3-1,TRBJ2-1,NA,few,TGTGCCAGCAGCCAAATGACTAGCTCCTACAATGAGCAGTTCTTC,CASSQMTSSYNEQFF
TRBV3-1,TRBJ1-1,NA,many,TGTGCCAGCAGCCAAGACAGGAGAAACACTGAAGCTTTCTTT,CASSQDRRNTEAFF
TRBV9,TRBJ2-3,NA,NA,TGTGCCAGCAGCGTAGGGGGACGGCTAGCAGATACGCAGTATTTT,CASSVGGRLADTQYF
TRBV20-1,TRBJ2-2,NA,NA,TGCAGTGCTCAAGGGGGGCAGTCCCGACGGGGGGTTCCCGGGGAGCTGTTTTTT,CSAQGGQSRRGVPGELFF
TRBV21-1,TRBJ2-2,NA,NA,TGTGCCAGCAGCAAAGTCAAGGGGCGGCTGGCCGGGGAGCTGTTTTTT,CASSKVKGRLAGELFF
TRBV9,TRBJ2-7,NA,many,TGTGCCAGCAGCGGTGGTGGGGAGCAGTACTTC,CASSGGGEQYF
TRBV7-2,TRBJ2-1,NA,few,TGTGCCAGCAGCTTTAGGCAGGCCTACAATGAGCAGTTCTTC,CASSFRQAYNEQFF
TRBV7-2,TRBJ2-3,TRBD2,NA,TGTGCCAGCAGCTTACGTAGCGGGGGCACAGATACGCAGTATTTT,CASSLRSGGTDTQYF
TRBV12-3/TRBV12-4,TRBJ2-7,NA,NA,TGTGCCAGCAGAGCAGAAAAAAGGGAGCAGTACTTC,CASRAEKREQYF
TRBV5-1,TRBJ2-7,NA,NA,TGCGCCAGCAGCTTGGACGGCGGGGGCCTTTCTTACGAGCAGTACTTC,CASSLDGGGLSYEQYF
TRBV12-3/TRBV12-4,TRBJ2-5,TRBD2,few,TGTGCCAGCAGGGGGACTAGCGGGGGATCGGAGACCCAGTACTTC,CASRGTSGGSETQYF
TRBV4-1,TRBJ2-2,TRBD2,NA,TGCGCCAGCAGCCATAGCGGGGGGGATAACACCGGGGAGCTGTTTTTT,CASSHSGGDNTGELFF
TRBV4-2,TRBJ2-6,NA,many,TGTGCCAGCAGCCCCCGACAGCTCTCTGGGGCCAACGTCCTGACTTTC,CASSPRQLSGANVLTF
TRBV24-1,TRBJ2-1,NA,NA,TGTGCCACCAGTGATTTGGTGGCGGGTTCCTACAATGAGCAGTTCTTC,CATSDLVAGSYNEQFF
TRBV5-1,TRBJ2-7,TRBD2,many,TGCGCCAGCCGACCACCGGGCCAGCGGGAGTTGAACGAGCAGTACTTC,CASRPPGQRELNEQYF
TRBV14,TRBJ2-1,TRBD2,many,TGTGCCAGCAGCCAAGGGGGTAGCGGGAGTGGACTGTACAATGAGCAGTTCTTC,CASSQGGSGSGLYNEQFF
TRBV7-9,TRBJ1-1,TRBD1,NA,TGTGCCAGCAGCTTAAGCGGACAGGGGGCGCGTAACACTGAAGCTTTCTTT,CASSLSGQGARNTEAFF
TRBV28,TRBJ2-7,NA,NA,TGTGCCAGCAGTTTACAGGGGATCGACGAGCAGTACTTC,CASSLQGIDEQYF
TRBV5-1,TRBJ1-2,NA,many,TGCGCCAGCAGCCCGGCGGACGGCTATGGCTACACCTTC,CASSPADGYGYTF
TRBV6-1,TRBJ1-5,NA,few,TGTGCCAGCACCCTGGGAGGAGATAGCAATCAGCCCCAGCATTTT,CASTLGGDSNQPQHF
TRBV27,TRBJ1-2,NA,few,TGTGCCAGCAGTTTAGGCGGCAGGGGATCGTATGGCTACACCTTC,CASSLGGRGSYGYTF
TRBV5-1,TRBJ2-1,TRBD1,few,TGCGCCAGCAGCTTAAGACAGGGCCAGTCCGGGGATGAGCAGTTCTTC,CASSLRQGQSGDEQFF
TRBV27,TRBJ2-3,NA,few,TGTGCCAGCAGTTTATTACAGAGATCCACTAGCACAGATACGCAGTATTTT,CASSLLQRSTSTDTQYF
TRBV5-1,TRBJ2-2,TRBD1,few,TGCGCCAGCAGCCCGCGGGACAGGGGCTCACACACCGGGGAGCTGTTTTTT,CASSPRDRGSHTGELFF
TRBV27,TRBJ2-6,NA,few,TGTGCCAGCAGTTTATTGCCCCTGGGGGCCAACGTCCTGACTTTC,CASSLLPLGANVLTF
TRBV11-2,TRBJ2-1,TRBD1,once,TGTGCCAGCAGCCCGAACAGGGGGAATTTGGATGAGCAGTTCTTC,CASSPNRGNLDEQFF
TRBV12-3/TRBV12-4,TRBJ2-7,NA,NA,TGTGCCAGCAGCGACGGGACGGCCCGCTACGAGCAGTACTTC,CASSDGTARYEQYF
TRBV5-1,TRBJ2-3,NA,few,TGCGCCAGCAGCATAGACAGACCTAGCACAGATACGCAGTATTTT,CASSIDRPSTDTQYF
TRBV12-3/TRBV12-4,TRBJ1-1,NA,NA,TGTGCCAGCAGGCCACATAACACTGAAGCTTTCTTT,CASRPHNTEAFF
TRBV4-1,TRBJ1-1,NA,NA,TGCGCCAGCAGCACCCACGGGCCGCGATCTGAAGCTTTCTTT,CASSTHGPRSEAFF